The following is a T cell receptor (beta chain) sequence with its context. CD4+CD45RO+CD25- cells were isolated as memory CD4+ T cells. There are 17 residues in the CDR3. The V gene's germline CDR1 is SGHRS and CDR2 YFSETQ. V lost 4 bases and J lost 0, with 17 bases in between. TCRdb re-derived calls from the 5' RACE reads in MiXCR, one entry per CDR3 protein. The sample yields about 6,600 distinct CDR3 sequences, around 64% seen once. Sequenced: tumor-infiltrating memory CD4+ T cells sorted from the breast tumor. Subset indicated: memory CD4+ T cells, CD4+CD45RO+CD25-. The sequence derives from a female donor with breast cancer. The V and J genes are TRBV5-1 and TRBJ2-1; no definite D call. The CDR3 reads CASSLDTARSSYNEQFF. Here the CDR3 DNA reads TGCGCCAGCAGCCTCGACACGGCCCGGAGCTCCTACAATGAGCAGTTCTTC.